The 29 T cell receptor beta chains reported below all come from one sample, sequenced in a study of shared clonotypes between healthy human individuals. Generated by immunoSEQ multiplex PCR, the TCRdb table keeps only in-frame clones and is missing some. This table has roughly 660,000 clones, 90% appearing once. The sequencing input was memory CD8+ T cells from PBMCs. Described subset: CD45RO+ cells pooled with CCR7-negative TemRA cells. All receptors come from a man aged 18 to 30 in good health. Some clones in this sample may be carry-over from other donors' samples.

The rearrangement uses TRBV7-3 and TRBJ2-1; D is uncertain. CDR1 is SGHTA and CDR2 is FQGTGA in the germline V gene. V was pared by 6 bases and J by 8 bases, with 20 bases between. The CDR3 runs to 15 residues. The CDR3 spells CASSPVPARTHEQFF. In DNA form, the CDR3 reads TGTGCCAGCAGTCCGGTCCCCGCAAGAACGCATGAGCAGTTCTTC. Variable domain in full (rest from reference TRBV7-3 and TRBJ2-1): GAGVSQTPSNKVTEKGKYVELRCDPISGHTALYWYRQSLGQGPEFLIYFQGTGAADDSGLPNDRFFAVRPEGSVSTLKIQRTERGDSAVYLCASSPVPARTHEQFFGPGTRLTVL.

The CDR3 DNA sequence: TGTGCCTGGAGTATCGGCAGGGGCGTCCACGAGCAGTACTTC. Its translation is CAWSIGRGVHEQYF. J is TRBJ2-5 and V is TRBV30; maybe TRBD1 (6 bases). The DNA end lines up better with TRBJ2-7; the J call may be wrong. CDR3 size: 14 residues. The germline V gene has CDR1 GTSNPN and CDR2 SVGIG (reference sequence).

The chain is built from TRBV2 and TRBJ2-7; maybe TRBD2 (5 bases). The ends were cut back, 4 bases at V and 1 base at J, with 14 bases in the middle. The V gene's germline CDR1 is SNHLY and CDR2 FYNNEI. The CDR3 is 15 residues long. In DNA, the CDR3 is TGTGCCAGCAGTGGCTTCACGGGAACGTCCTACGAGCAGTACTTC. It encodes CASSGFTGTSYEQYF.

The V and J genes are TRBV28 and TRBJ1-1; TRBD1 might be the D (6 bases). This CDR3 has 15 amino acids. Germline-derived CDR1 and CDR2 are MDHEN and SYDVKM. Deletions cut 6 bases from V and 0 bases from J, with 14 bases between. CDR3 sequence: CASSQPRTVNTEAFF. The CDR3 coding sequence is TGTGCCAGCAGCCAACCCAGGACAGTGAACACTGAAGCTTTCTTT.

The V gene is TRBV11-1, the J gene TRBJ2-7; D not resolved. The V and J ends lost 1 base and 0 bases respectively, with 7 bases between them. CDR1 and CDR2 (germline): SGHAT, FQDESV (reference sequence). The CDR3 is made up of 14 amino acids. CDR3 sequence (DNA): TGTGCCAGCAGCTTAGTTCGGAACTCCTACGAGCAGTACTTC. Translation: CASSLVRNSYEQYF.

The genes are TRBV7-9 and TRBJ1-1, with D perhaps matching TRBD1 (5 bases). In germline, CDR1 is SEHNR, CDR2 FQNEAQ (reference sequence). Trimming cost V 0 bases and J 8 bases, with 10 bases left between them. This CDR3 is 13 amino acids long. CDR3 in DNA: TGTGCCAGCAGCTTAGCCGGGGACCTCGAAGCTTTCTTT. This sequence encodes CASSLAGDLEAFF.

This chain uses TRBV18 with TRBJ2-5, with 9 bases lining up with TRBD1. Near its end, the DNA agrees better with TRBJ2-7, so the J call may be wrong. Germline CDR1 KGHSH, CDR2 LQKENI. There are 15 residues in the CDR3. CDR3 DNA sequence: TGTGCCAGCTCACCACCGGGACAGGGTTACTACGAGCAGTACTTC. Its translation is CASSPPGQGYYEQYF.

The chain employs TRBV15 and TRBJ2-7; 14 bases line up with TRBD2. Germline V lookup: CDR1 LNHNV, CDR2 YYDKDF (reference sequence). The CDR3 runs to 15 residues. V lost 5 bases to trimming and J lost 3 bases; unmatched junction nucleotides: 3. CDR3 nucleotide sequence: TGTGCCACCAGCGGGGGGACTAGCGGGAGCTACGAGCAGTACTTC. Amino acid sequence: CATSGGTSGSYEQYF.

The chain has TRBV27 and TRBJ2-7; D is undetermined. The CDR3 runs to 14 residues. V was clipped by 1 base and J by 6 bases, with 13 bases between them. Germline V gene data show CDR1 as MNHEY and CDR2 as SMNVEV (reference sequence). The CDR3 DNA sequence: TGTGCCAGCAGTTTATTAGGTAGCTTAGCCGAGCAGTACTTC. It encodes CASSLLGSLAEQYF.

This clone was recorded once. The J gene is TRBJ2-1, the V gene TRBV5-5; 10 bases agree with TRBD2. CDR1 SGHKS and CDR2 YYEKEE come from the germline V gene (reference sequence). V was pared by 3 bases and J by 10 bases, with 4 bases of the junction left unmatched. CDR3 length: 13 residues. The CDR3 here is CASSSVAGGEQFF. For the CDR3, the DNA is TGTGCCAGCAGCTCCGTAGCGGGAGGAGAGCAGTTCTTC.

The chain recombines TRBV28 with TRBJ1-3; possible D gene TRBD1, 5 bases. The CDR3 is made up of 17 amino acids. V shed 5 bases and J shed 0 bases, with 17 bases lying between them. Germline loops: CDR1 MDHEN, CDR2 SYDVKM. CDR3 DNA sequence: TGTGCCAGCAGTCCTACGCTGACAGAAAACTCTGGAAACACCATATATTTT. This encodes CASSPTLTENSGNTIYF.

The rearrangement joins TRBV25-1 to TRBJ2-7; D possibly uses TRBD1 or TRBD2 (6 bases each). V gave up 3 bases and J gave up 1 base, with 13 bases separating them. CDR1 is MGHDK, CDR2 SYGVNS, per germline. This CDR3 region has 15 residues. The CDR3 nucleotides are TGTGCCAGCAGTGACCCGGGGGCCAGATCCTACGAGCAGTACTTC. Residues: CASSDPGARSYEQYF.

The V and J genes are TRBV9 and TRBJ2-7; a weak D match, TRBD1 (5 bases). The CDR3 runs to 14 residues. Between the trimmed V and J ends, which lost 0 bases and 3 bases, there was a span of 10 bases. The germline CDR1 and CDR2 sequences are SGDLS and YYNGEE. CDR3 bases: TGTGCCAGCAGCGTAGCCGATACAGGCTACGAGCAGTACTTC. This encodes CASSVADTGYEQYF. The full variable domain, rest sourced from reference TRBV9 and TRBJ2-7, is DSGVTQTPKHLITATGQRVTLRCSPRSGDLSVYWYQQSLDQGLQFLIQYYNGEERAKGNILERFSAQQFPDLHSELNLSSLELGDSALYFCASSVADTGYEQYFGPGTRLTVT.

The chain has TRBV19 and TRBJ2-7, with 11 bases fitting TRBD2. Germline trimming cut 6 bases from V and 3 bases from J; bases unmatched to any gene: 1. Germline-derived CDR1 and CDR2 are LNHDA and SQIVND (reference sequence). The CDR3 is 13 residues long. CDR3 residues: CASSGTSGYEQYF. The CDR3 nucleotides are TGTGCCAGTAGCGGGACTAGCGGCTACGAGCAGTACTTC.

This clone was found once. The chain joins TRBV6-6 to TRBJ1-1; 7 nucleotides line up with TRBD1. Germline V gives CDR1 MNHNY, CDR2 SVGAGI (reference sequence). The trim removed 5 bases at V and 10 bases at J, leaving 10 bases unmatched. The CDR3 runs to 13 residues. This CDR3 reads CASSLDRASGAFF. The CDR3 nucleotides read TGTGCCAGCAGTCTAGACAGGGCCTCTGGAGCTTTCTTT.

V gene TRBV29-1 combines with J gene TRBJ1-1; no firm D call. V gave up 6 bases and J gave up 5 bases, with 16 bases separating them. Germline V CDR1 and CDR2: SQVTM, ANQGSEA. The CDR3 sequence is 13 residues long. This CDR3 reads CSVPWAGSTEAFF. The CDR3 DNA reads TGCAGCGTCCCGTGGGCGGGAAGTACTGAAGCTTTCTTT.

The chain links TRBV5-1 to TRBJ1-2, with D perhaps matching TRBD1 (5 bases). The germline gives CDR1 SGHRS, CDR2 YFSETQ. Trimming left V 0 bases short and J 5 bases short, with 11 bases between. The CDR3 spans 14 residues. CDR3 amino acids: CASSLALAGYGYTF. As DNA, the CDR3 is TGCGCCAGCAGCTTGGCCTTGGCAGGGTATGGCTACACCTTC. The entire variable domain, with the rest obtained from reference TRBV5-1 and TRBJ1-2, is as follows: KAGVTQTPRYLIKTRGQQVTLSCSPISGHRSVSWYQQTPGQGLQFLFEYFSETQRNKGNFPGRFSGRQFSNSRSEMNVSTLELGDSALYLCASSLALAGYGYTFGSGTRLTVV.

CDR3: CASSLTSALANQPQHF. CDR3 nucleotide sequence: TGTGCCAGCAGTTTAACGTCAGCCCTCGCGAATCAGCCCCAGCATTTT. V gene TRBV27 combines with J gene TRBJ1-5, with no clear D. The CDR3 consists of 16 residues. The V end was cut by 2 bases, the J end by 4 bases, with 15 bases between. CDR1 MNHEY and CDR2 SMNVEV come from the germline V gene (reference sequence).

The chain has TRBV7-9 and TRBJ2-1; 7 bases align to TRBD2. Germline-derived CDR1 and CDR2 are SEHNR and FQNEAQ (reference sequence). V shed 8 bases and J 7 bases; nucleotides not matched to a gene: 5. The CDR3 length is 12 residues. CDR3 loop: CASGSGTNEQFF. The CDR3 DNA follows: TGTGCCAGCGGCAGCGGGACGAATGAGCAGTTCTTC.

This clone was observed once. This sequence joins TRBV27 and TRBJ2-5; 8 bases align to TRBD2. Unmatched junction bases numbered 13, after V lost 8 bases and J lost 2 bases. This CDR3 contains 16 residues. Germline V gene sequence: CDR1 MNHEY, CDR2 SMNVEV (reference sequence). The CDR3 DNA reads as TGTGCCAGCCGGCCTATCGCAATAGCGGGGCAAGAGACCCAGTACTTC. Its protein is CASRPIAIAGQETQYF.

The chain recombines TRBV5-6 with TRBJ2-7; 12 nucleotides align to TRBD1. The CDR3 is made up of 16 amino acids. V lost 4 bases and J lost 7; bases outside the gene matches: 12. The V gene's germline CDR1 is SGHDT and CDR2 YYEEEE. CDR3 in DNA: TGTGCCAGCAGCGGAACCGGGACAGGGGGCTTAGGTGAGCAGTACTTC. Amino acids: CASSGTGTGGLGEQYF.

This chain joins TRBV19 and TRBJ2-1, with 7 nucleotides matching TRBD2. The CDR3 is made up of 12 amino acids. Looked up from germline, CDR1 is LNHDA and CDR2 is SQIVND (reference sequence). Unmatched junction bases numbered 0, after V lost 3 bases and J lost 7 bases. As DNA, the CDR3 is TGTGCCAGTAGTATGGGGGGGAATGAGCAGTTCTTC. It translates to CASSMGGNEQFF.

This chain uses TRBV7-3 with TRBJ2-1, with TRBD2 matching over 11 bases. Germline V gene lookup returns CDR1 SGHTA and CDR2 FQGTGA. Trimming at V came to 2 bases and at J to 6 bases, leaving 3 bases not matched to a gene. The CDR3 covers 15 residues. Here the CDR3 reads CASSLLAGGINEQFF. CDR3 nucleotides: TGTGCCAGCAGCTTACTAGCGGGAGGTATCAATGAGCAGTTCTTC.

This clone came up once. The chain has TRBV27 and TRBJ1-5; no clear D gene. With 8 bases removed from V and 5 bases from J, the gap between germline ends came to 10 bases. The length of the CDR3 is 12 residues. Per the germline V gene, CDR1 is MNHEY and CDR2 is SMNVEV (reference sequence). For the CDR3, the DNA is TGTGCCAGCCGGAGTGGGCATCAGCCCCAGCATTTT. This gives the protein CASRSGHQPQHF.

The chain is built from TRBV25-1 and TRBJ2-1; no firm D call. From germline, CDR1 is MGHDK and CDR2 SYGVNS. This CDR3 spans 12 amino acids. Trimming took off 3 bases at V and 7 bases at J, with 7 bases between the two ends. The CDR3 loop reads CASSESLNEQFF. The CDR3 DNA reads TGTGCCAGCAGTGAGTCACTTAATGAGCAGTTCTTC.

The chain carries TRBV5-6 and TRBJ1-5; 9 bases match TRBD1. Germline V lookup: CDR1 SGHDT, CDR2 YYEEEE. The CDR3 runs to 14 residues. V gave up 3 bases and J gave up 5 bases; unmatched junction bases: 3. DNA for the CDR3: TGTGCCAGCAGCTCACAGGGGGCTCATCAGCCCCAGCATTTT. Translated, it gives CASSSQGAHQPQHF.

The gene calls are TRBV5-1 and TRBJ2-1; 11 nucleotides line up with TRBD2. This CDR3 spans 19 amino acids. Germline-derived CDR1 and CDR2 are SGHRS and YFSETQ. The ends lost 4 bases at V and 2 bases at J; junction bases unmatched: 14. Here the CDR3 DNA reads TGCGCCAGCAGCCGCAATAACAGATTAGCGGGAGGGCCCTACAATGAGCAGTTCTTC. The encoded protein is CASSRNNRLAGGPYNEQFF.

J is TRBJ2-1 and V is TRBV27; perhaps TRBD2 as D (6 bases). The CDR3 has 16 residues. CDR1 MNHEY and CDR2 SMNVEV come from the germline V gene (reference sequence). V was shortened by 2 bases and J by 3 bases, with 14 bases between the two germline ends. The CDR3 reads CASSLLSGGDYNEQFF. CDR3 DNA sequence: TGTGCCAGCAGTTTACTTAGCGGCGGTGACTACAATGAGCAGTTCTTC.

This chain uses TRBV5-1 with TRBJ2-1; D is perhaps TRBD1 (5 bases). CDR3 length equals 16 residues. V was pared by 4 bases and J by 0 bases, with 14 bases between. Germline V gives CDR1 SGHRS, CDR2 YFSETQ. CDR3 amino acids: CASSRSRVSSYNEQFF. The DNA for the CDR3 is TGCGCCAGCAGCAGGAGCAGGGTCAGCTCCTACAATGAGCAGTTCTTC.